This T cell receptor beta chain came from a study of cytomegalovirus exposure and HLA in healthy donors. Study at large: Ancestry clustering placed 81% of over 300 genotyped donors in the Caucasian-associated cluster.

A remark on this clone: Its antigen is unknown.

In the PCR, 60 Vbeta and 13 Jbeta primers were used. Method: immunoSEQ multiplex PCR; TCRdb's copy keeps in-frame clones and lacks some. The sample includes tens of thousands of clones, 70% to 80% of them seen just once. This CDR3 is 17 amino acids long. Germline V gene data show CDR1 as MDHEN and CDR2 as SYDVKM. V lost 3 bases to trimming and J lost 0 bases; unmatched junction nucleotides: 2. Sampled while nominally healthy, donors likely had unrecorded immune exposures. Study outcomes and limitations: Later work associated 17,000 or so TCR beta sequences with HLA alleles at 0.05 false discovery rate. Donors were assumed by presence/absence analyses to have roughly uniform sequencing depth.

The sequence was obtained from a young man in good health and CMV-seronegative. Material: PBMCs. This chain uses TRBV28 with TRBJ2-6, with TRBD1 identical over 10 bases. CDR3 coding DNA: TGTGCCAGCAGTTTTTGGACAGGGGGCTCTGGGGCCAACGTCCTGACTTTC. Its protein is CASSFWTGGSGANVLTF. The full variable domain, rest sourced from reference TRBV28 and TRBJ2-6, is DVKVTQSSRYLVKRTGEKVFLECVQDMDHENMFWYRQDPGLGLRLIYFSYDVKMKEKGDIPEGYSVSREKKERFSLILESASTNQTSMYLCASSFWTGGSGANVLTFGAGSRLTVL.